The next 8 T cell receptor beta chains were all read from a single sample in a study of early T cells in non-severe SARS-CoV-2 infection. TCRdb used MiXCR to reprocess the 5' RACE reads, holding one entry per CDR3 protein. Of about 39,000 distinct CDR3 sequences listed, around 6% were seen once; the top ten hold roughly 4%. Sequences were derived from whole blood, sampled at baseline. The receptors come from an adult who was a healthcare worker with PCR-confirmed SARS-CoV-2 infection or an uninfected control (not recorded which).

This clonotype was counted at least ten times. Written as DNA, the CDR3 is TGTGCCAGCGCGACCGTACGATACGAGCAGTACTTC. It encodes CASATVRYEQYF. This chain links TRBV18 with TRBJ2-7; D unclear. The CDR3 is 12 amino acids. The V gene lost 8 bases and the J gene lost 4 bases, with 12 bases spanning the gap. Germline loops: CDR1 KGHSH, CDR2 LQKENI.

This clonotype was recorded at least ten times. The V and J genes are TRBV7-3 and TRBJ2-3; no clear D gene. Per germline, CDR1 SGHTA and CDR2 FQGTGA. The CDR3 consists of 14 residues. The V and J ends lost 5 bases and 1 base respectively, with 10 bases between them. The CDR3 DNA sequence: TGTGCCAGCAGCCCTGCACGTCGCACAGATACGCAGTATTTT. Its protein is CASSPARRTDTQYF.

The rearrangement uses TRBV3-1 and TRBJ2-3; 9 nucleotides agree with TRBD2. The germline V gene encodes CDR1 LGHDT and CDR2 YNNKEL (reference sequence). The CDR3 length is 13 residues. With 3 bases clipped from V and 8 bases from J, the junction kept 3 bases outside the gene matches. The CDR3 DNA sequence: TGTGCCAGCAGCCAGGGACTAGCCGCTACGCAGTATTTT. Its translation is CASSQGLAATQYF.

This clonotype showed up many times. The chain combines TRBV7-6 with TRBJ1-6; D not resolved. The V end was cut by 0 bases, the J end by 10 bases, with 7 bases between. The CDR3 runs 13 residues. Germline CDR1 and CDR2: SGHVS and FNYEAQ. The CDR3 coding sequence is TGTGCCAGCAGCTTAGCGTTCAAATCACCCCTCCACTTT. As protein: CASSLAFKSPLHF.

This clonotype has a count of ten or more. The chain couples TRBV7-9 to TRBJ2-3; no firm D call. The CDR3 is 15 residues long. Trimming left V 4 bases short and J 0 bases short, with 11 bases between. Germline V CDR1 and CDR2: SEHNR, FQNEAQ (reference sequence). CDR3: CASSYSTPSTDTQYF. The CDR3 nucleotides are TGTGCCAGCAGCTACTCGACTCCTAGCACAGATACGCAGTATTTT.

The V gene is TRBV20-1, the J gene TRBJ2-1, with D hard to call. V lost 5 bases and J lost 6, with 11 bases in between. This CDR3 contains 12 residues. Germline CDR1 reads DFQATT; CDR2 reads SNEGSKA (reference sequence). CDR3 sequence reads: CSAGLVGNEQFF. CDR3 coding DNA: TGCAGTGCTGGCTTGGTGGGCAATGAGCAGTTCTTC.

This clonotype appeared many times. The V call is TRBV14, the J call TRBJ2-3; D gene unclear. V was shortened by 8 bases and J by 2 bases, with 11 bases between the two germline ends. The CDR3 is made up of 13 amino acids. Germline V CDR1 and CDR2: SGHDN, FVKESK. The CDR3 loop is CASVADFTDTQYF. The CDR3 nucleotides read TGTGCCAGCGTGGCGGATTTCACAGATACGCAGTATTTT.

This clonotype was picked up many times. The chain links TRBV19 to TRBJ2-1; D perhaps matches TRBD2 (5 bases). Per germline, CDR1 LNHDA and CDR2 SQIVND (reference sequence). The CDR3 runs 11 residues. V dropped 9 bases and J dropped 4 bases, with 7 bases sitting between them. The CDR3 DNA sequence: TGTGCCAGCGGACTTTACAATGAGCAGTTCTTC. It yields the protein CASGLYNEQFF.